The T cell receptor beta chain under discussion was sequenced for a study of cytomegalovirus exposure and HLA in healthy donors. Study background: The 120 validation repertoires were produced on the same platform as the approximately 670 repertoires of the first cohort. This was reported in a later analysis.

The data were produced by immunoSEQ multiplex PCR, yet TCRdb's version contains in-frame clones alone and is incomplete. The top ten hold about 0.63% of the sample, which has 60,000 to 90,000 clones, 85% to 95% seen once. On this clone itself: Its antigen is not known.

General study results and limits: Some public TCRs appeared in many individuals, while most sequences were rare. A later analysis found first-cohort TCR clusters tended to co-occur in the 120 validation repertoires. Reports showed the classifier diagnosing cytomegalovirus status with high specificity and sensitivity.

The receptor was derived from a woman aged 18 to 35 in good health and CMV-seronegative. The sequencing sample was made of PBMCs.

CDR3: CASSLYGEAFF. In DNA form, the CDR3 reads TGTGCCAGCAGTTTATACGGGGAAGCTTTCTTT. The genes are TRBV27 and TRBJ1-1, with D unclear. This CDR3 is built from 11 residues. Trimming shortened V by 1 base and J by 8 bases, and 5 bases separated the two germline ends. Germline V gene sequence: CDR1 MNHEY, CDR2 SMNVEV (reference sequence).